This TCR beta chain was found in a study of identical twins. Trimming shortened V by 1 base and J by 4 bases, and 10 bases separated the two germline ends. Germline CDR1 SGHVS, CDR2 FNYEAQ. The CDR3 sequence is 14 residues long. MiXCR, applied by TCRdb to the 5' RACE reads, yields one record per CDR3 protein. Of around 690,000 distinct CDR3 sequences in the sample, 20% to 25% were seen once. The sample also formed part of further work on T cells expressing NK-cell markers.

Input material: PBMCs. The origin of this receptor is a young woman in good health. The rearrangement uses TRBV7-6 and TRBJ1-1; unclear D gene. The CDR3 here is CASSLEAGPTEAFF. The DNA of the CDR3 is TGTGCCAGCAGCTTAGAGGCAGGACCCACTGAAGCTTTCTTT.